This T cell receptor (beta chain) was recovered during a study of cytomegalovirus exposure and HLA in healthy donors. The repertoire was sequenced with immunoSEQ multiplex PCR; TCRdb's copy has only in-frame clones and lacks some. The sample records 200,000 to 250,000 clones, approximately 80% being singletons. Regarding this clone: Its antigen is currently unknown.

V trimming: 2 bases; J trimming: 7 bases; junction bases outside the gene matches: 2. Germline CDR1 is GTSNPN and CDR2 is SVGIG (reference sequence). The CDR3 covers 12 residues. Study-level results: In the approximately 120 validation repertoires, a later analysis found that first-cohort TCR clusters tended to co-occur.

The rearrangement uses TRBV30 and TRBJ1-3, with TRBD1 matching over 7 bases. The TCR was taken from a woman in her twenties or thirties in good health and CMV-seropositive. The sequencing sample was made of PBMCs. DNA for the CDR3: TGTGCCTGGAGTATACAGGGGAACACCATATATTTT. Translation: CAWSIQGNTIYF.